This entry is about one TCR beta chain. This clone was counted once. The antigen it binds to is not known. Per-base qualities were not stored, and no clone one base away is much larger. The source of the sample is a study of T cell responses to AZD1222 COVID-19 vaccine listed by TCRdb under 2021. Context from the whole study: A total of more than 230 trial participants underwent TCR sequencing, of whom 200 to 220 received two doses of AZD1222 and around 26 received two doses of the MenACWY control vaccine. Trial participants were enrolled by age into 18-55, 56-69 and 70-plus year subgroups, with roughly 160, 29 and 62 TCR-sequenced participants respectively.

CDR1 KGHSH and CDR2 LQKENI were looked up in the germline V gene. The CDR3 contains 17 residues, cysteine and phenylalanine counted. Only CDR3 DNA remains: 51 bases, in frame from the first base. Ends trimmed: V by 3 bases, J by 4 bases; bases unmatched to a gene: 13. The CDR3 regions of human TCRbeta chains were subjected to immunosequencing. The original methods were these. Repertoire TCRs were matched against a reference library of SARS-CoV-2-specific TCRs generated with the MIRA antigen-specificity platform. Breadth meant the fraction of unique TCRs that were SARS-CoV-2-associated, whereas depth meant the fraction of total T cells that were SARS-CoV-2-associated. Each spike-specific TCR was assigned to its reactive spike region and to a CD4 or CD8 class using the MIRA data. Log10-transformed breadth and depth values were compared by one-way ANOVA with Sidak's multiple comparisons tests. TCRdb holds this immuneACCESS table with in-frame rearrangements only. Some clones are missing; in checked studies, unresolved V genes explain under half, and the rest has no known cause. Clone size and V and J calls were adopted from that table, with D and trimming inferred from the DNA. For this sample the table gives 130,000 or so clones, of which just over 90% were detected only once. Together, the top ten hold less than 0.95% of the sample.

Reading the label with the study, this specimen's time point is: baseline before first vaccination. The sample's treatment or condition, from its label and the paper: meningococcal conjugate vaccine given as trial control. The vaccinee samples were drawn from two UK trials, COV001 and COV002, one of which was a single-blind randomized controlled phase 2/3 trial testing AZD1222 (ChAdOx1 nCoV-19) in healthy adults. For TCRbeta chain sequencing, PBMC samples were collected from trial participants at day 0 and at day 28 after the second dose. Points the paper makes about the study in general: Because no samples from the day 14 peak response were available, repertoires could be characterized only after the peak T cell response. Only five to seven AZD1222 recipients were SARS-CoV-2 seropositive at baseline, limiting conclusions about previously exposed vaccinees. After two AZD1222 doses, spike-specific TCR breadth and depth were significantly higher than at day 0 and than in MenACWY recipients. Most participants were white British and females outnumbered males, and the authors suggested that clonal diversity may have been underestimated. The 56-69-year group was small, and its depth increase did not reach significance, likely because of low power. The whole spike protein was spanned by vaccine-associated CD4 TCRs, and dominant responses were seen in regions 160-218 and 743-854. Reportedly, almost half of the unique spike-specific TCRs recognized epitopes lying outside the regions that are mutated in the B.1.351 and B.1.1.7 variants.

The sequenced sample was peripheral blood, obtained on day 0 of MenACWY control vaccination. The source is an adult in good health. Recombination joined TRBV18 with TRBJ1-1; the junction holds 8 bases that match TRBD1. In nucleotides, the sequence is TGTGCCAGCTCACCCCGAAGTGGCGGGACAGGAGCCACTGAAGCTTTCTTT. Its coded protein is CASSPRSGGTGATEAFF.